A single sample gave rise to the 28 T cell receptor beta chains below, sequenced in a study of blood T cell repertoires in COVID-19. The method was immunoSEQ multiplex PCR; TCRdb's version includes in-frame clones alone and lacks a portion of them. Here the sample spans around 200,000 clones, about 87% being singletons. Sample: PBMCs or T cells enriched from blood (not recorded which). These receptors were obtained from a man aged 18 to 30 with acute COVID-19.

This CDR3 is CASSSPSGGVYEQYF. CDR3 bases: TGTGCCAGCAGCTCTCCGTCGGGAGGAGTGTACGAGCAGTACTTC. The chain recombines TRBV27 with TRBJ2-7, with TRBD2 identical over 7 bases. The J segment lost 4 bases and the V segment lost 6 bases, leaving 12 bases of the junction unmatched. Germline V lookup: CDR1 MNHEY, CDR2 SMNVEV (reference sequence). The CDR3 runs to 15 residues.

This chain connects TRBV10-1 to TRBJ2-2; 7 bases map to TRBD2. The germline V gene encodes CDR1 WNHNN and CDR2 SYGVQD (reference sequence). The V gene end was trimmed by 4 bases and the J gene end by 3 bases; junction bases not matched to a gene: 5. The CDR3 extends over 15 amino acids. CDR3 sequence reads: CASSGSGKDTGELFF. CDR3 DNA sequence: TGCGCCAGCAGTGGGAGCGGGAAGGACACCGGGGAGCTGTTTTTT.

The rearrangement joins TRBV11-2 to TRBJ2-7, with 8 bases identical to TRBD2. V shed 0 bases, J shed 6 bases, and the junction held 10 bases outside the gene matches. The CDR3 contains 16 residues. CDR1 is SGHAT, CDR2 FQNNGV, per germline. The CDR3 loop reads CASSLDRGGRPGEQYF. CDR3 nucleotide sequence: TGTGCCAGCAGCTTAGATCGGGGCGGGAGGCCGGGCGAGCAGTACTTC. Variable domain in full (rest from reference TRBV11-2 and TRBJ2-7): EAGVAQSPRYKIIEKRQSVAFWCNPISGHATLYWYQQILGQGPKLLIQFQNNGVVDDSQLPKDRFSAERLKGVDSTLKIQPAKLEDSAVYLCASSLDRGGRPGEQYFGPGTRLTVT.

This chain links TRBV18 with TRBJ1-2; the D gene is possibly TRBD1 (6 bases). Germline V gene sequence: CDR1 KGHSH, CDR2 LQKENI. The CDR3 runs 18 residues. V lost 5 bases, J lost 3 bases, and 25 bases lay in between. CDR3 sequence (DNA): TGTGCCAGCTCAATTTCCCCGGGACAAAGGGGCGGGCACTATGGCTACACCTTC. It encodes CASSISPGQRGGHYGYTF.

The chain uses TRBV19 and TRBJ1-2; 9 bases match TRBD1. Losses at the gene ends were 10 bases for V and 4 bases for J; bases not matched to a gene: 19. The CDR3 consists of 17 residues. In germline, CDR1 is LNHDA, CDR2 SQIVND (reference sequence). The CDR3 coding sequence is TGTGCCACCAAAGGTACCCCGACAGGGGGATTAGGCTATGGCTACACCTTC. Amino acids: CATKGTPTGGLGYGYTF.

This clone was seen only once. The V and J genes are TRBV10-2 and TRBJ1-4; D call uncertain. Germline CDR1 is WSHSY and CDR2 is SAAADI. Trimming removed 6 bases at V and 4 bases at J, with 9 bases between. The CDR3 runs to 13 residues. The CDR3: CASRDLVNEKLFF. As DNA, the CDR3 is TGCGCCAGCAGGGACTTGGTTAATGAAAAACTGTTTTTT.

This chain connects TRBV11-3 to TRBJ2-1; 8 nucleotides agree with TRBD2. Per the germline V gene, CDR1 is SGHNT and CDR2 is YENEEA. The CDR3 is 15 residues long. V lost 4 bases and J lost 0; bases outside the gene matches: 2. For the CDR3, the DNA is TGTGCCAGCAGCTCCGGGACTAGCTCCTACAATGAGCAGTTCTTC. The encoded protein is CASSSGTSSYNEQFF.

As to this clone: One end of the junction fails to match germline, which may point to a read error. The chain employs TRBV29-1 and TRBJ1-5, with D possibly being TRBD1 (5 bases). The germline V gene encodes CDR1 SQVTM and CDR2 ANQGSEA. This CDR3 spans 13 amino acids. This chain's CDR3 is CSVGGGTNQAQHF. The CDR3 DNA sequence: TGCAGCGTGGGGGGTGGCACGAATCAGGCCCAGCATTTT.

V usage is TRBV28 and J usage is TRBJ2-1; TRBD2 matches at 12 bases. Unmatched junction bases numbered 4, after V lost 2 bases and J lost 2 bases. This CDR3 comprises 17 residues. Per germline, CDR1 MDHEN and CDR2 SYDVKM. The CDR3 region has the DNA TGTGCCAGCAGTTTACCGACTAGCGGGAGAGCCTACAATGAGCAGTTCTTC. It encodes CASSLPTSGRAYNEQFF.

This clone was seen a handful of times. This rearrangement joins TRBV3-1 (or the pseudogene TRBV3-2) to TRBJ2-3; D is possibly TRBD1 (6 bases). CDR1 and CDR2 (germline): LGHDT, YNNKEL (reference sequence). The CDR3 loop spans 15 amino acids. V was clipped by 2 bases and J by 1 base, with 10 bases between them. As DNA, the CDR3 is TGTGCCAGCAGCCAAAGACAGGTCCGCACAGATACGCAGTATTTT. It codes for CASSQRQVRTDTQYF.

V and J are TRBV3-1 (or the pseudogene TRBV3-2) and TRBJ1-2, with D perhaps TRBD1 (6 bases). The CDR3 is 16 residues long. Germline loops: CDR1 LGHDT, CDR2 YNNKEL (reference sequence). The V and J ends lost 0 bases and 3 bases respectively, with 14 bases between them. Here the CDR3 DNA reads TGTGCCAGCAGCCAAGAGTTGGCAGGGGCACACTATGGCTACACCTTC. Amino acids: CASSQELAGAHYGYTF.

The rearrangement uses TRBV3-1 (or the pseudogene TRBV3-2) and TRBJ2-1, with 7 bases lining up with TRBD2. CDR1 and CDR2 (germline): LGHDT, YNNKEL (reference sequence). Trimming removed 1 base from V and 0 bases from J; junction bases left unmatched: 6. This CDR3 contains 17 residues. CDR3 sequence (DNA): TGTGCCAGCAGCCAAGGTAGCGGGTCGAGCTCCTACAATGAGCAGTTCTTC. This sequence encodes CASSQGSGSSSYNEQFF.

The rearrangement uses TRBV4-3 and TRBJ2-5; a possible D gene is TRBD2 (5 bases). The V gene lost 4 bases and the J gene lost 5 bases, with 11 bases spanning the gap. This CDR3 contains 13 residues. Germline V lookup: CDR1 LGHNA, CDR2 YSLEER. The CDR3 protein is CASSPRTGETQYF. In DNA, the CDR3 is TGCGCCAGCAGCCCCCGGACTGGGGAGACCCAGTACTTC.

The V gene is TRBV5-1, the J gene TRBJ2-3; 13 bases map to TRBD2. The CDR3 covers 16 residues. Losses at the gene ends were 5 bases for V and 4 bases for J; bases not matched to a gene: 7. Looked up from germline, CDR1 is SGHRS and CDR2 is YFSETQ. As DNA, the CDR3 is TGCGCCAGCAGTTCCAGGACTAGCGGGAGCGCAGATACGCAGTATTTT. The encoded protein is CASSSRTSGSADTQYF.

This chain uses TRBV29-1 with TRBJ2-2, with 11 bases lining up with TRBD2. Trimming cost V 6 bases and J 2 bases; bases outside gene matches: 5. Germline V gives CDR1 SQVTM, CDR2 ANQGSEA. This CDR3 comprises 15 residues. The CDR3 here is CSVRLAGINTGELFF. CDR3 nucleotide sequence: TGCAGCGTAAGACTAGCGGGAATAAACACCGGGGAGCTGTTTTTT.

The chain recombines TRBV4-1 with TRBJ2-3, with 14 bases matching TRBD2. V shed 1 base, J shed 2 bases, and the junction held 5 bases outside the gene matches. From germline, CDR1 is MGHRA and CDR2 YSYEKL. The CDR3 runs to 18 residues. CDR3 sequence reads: CASSQGGLAGDTTDTQYF. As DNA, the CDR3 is TGCGCCAGCAGCCAAGGGGGACTAGCGGGAGACACCACAGATACGCAGTATTTT.

The CDR3 here is CASSARTGDEQYF. The CDR3 coding sequence is TGTGCCAGCAGCGCCCGGACAGGGGACGAGCAGTACTTC. The V call is TRBV9, the J call TRBJ2-7; 9 bases align to TRBD1. Per germline, CDR1 SGDLS and CDR2 YYNGEE. The V and J ends lost 3 bases and 5 bases, in that order; junction bases with no gene match: 3. There are 13 residues in the CDR3.

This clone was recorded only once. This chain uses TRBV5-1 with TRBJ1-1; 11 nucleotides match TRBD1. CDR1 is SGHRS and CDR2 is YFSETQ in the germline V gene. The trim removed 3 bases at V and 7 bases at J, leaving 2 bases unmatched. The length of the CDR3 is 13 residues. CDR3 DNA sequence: TGCGCCAGCAGCTGGGGGACAGGGGGTGAAGCTTTCTTT. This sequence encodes CASSWGTGGEAFF.

The CDR3 DNA is TGTGCCAGCAGCTTTACCGGGACAGGAAACAATGAGCAGTTCTTC. It encodes CASSFTGTGNNEQFF. This chain links TRBV6-5 with TRBJ2-1; TRBD1 matches 8 bases. Losses at the gene ends were 6 bases for V and 5 bases for J; bases not matched to a gene: 9. Looked up from germline, CDR1 is MNHEY and CDR2 is SVGAGI. CDR3 length: 15 amino acids.

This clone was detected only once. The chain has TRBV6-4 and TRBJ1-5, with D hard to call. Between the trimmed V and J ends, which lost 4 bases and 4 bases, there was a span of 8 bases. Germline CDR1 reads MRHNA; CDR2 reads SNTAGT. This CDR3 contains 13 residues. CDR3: CASSVQVNQPQHF. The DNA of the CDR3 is TGTGCCAGCAGTGTCCAGGTTAATCAGCCCCAGCATTTT.

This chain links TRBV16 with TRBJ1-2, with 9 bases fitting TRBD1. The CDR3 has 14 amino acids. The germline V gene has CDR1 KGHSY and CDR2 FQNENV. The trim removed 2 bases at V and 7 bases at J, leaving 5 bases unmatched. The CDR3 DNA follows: TGTGCCAGCAGCCAACCACAGGGGGCCGCTGGCTACACCTTC. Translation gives CASSQPQGAAGYTF.

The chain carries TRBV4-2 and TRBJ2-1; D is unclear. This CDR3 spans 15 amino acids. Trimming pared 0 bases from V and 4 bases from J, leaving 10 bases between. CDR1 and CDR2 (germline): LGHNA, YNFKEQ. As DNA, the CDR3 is TGTGCCAGCAGCCAAGAGGCGGCGGTTTACAATGAGCAGTTCTTC. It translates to CASSQEAAVYNEQFF.

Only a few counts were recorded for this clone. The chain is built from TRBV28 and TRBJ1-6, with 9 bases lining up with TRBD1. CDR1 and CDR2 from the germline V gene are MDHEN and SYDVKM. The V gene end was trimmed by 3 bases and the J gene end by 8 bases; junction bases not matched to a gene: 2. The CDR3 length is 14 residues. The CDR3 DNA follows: TGTGCCAGCAGTTTCGGGACAGGGTATTCACCCCTCCACTTT. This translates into CASSFGTGYSPLHF.

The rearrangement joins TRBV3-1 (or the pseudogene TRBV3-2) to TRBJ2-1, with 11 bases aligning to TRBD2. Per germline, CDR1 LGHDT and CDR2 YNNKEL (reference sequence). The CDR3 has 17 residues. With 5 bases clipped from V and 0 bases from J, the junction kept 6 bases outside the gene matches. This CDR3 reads CASSDISGRGSYNEQFF. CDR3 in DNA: TGTGCCAGCAGCGATATTAGCGGGAGGGGCTCCTACAATGAGCAGTTCTTC.

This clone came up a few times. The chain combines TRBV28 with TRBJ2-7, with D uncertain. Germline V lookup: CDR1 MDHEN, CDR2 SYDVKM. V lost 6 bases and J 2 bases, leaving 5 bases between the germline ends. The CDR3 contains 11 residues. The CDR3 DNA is TGTGCCAGCAGCCTTACCTACGAGCAGTACTTC. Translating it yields CASSLTYEQYF.

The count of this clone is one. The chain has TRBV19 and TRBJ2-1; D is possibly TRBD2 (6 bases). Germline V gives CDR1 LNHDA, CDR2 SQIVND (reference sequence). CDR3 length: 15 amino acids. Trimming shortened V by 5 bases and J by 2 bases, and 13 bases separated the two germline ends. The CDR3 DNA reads TGTGCCAGTAGTGACTCGGGGGAAACCTACAATGAGCAGTTCTTC. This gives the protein CASSDSGETYNEQFF. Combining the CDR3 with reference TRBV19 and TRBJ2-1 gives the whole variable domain DGGITQSPKYLFRKEGQNVTLSCEQNLNHDAMYWYRQDPGQGLRLIYYSQIVNDFQKGDIAEGYSVSREKKESFPLTVTSAQKNPTAFYLCASSDSGETYNEQFFGPGTRLTVL.

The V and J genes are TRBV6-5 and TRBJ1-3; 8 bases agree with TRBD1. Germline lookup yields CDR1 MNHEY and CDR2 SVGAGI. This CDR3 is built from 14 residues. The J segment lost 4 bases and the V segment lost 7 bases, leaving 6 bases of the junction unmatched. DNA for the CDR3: TGTGCCAGCACCCGGACAGGGACAGGAAACACCATATATTTT. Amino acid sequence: CASTRTGTGNTIYF.

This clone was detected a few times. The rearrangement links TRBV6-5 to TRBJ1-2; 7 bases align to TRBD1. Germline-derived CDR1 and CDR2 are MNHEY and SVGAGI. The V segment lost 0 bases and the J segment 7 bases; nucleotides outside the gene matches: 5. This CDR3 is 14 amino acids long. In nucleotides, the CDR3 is TGTGCCAGCAGTTACTCTCGAGACAGGGTTGGCTACACCTTC. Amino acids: CASSYSRDRVGYTF.